A selection of T cell receptor beta chains follows, all from one sample in a study of blood T cell repertoires in COVID-19. Generated by immunoSEQ multiplex PCR, the TCRdb table keeps only in-frame clones and is missing some. The data show 110,000 to 150,000 clones, around 84% seen once. Sequencing was done on a sample of peripheral blood. The receptors were sampled from a woman in her sixties with acute or convalescent COVID-19. The CDR3 runs from the conserved cysteine through the conserved F or W. The D gene is left open where the match is weak. Clone size appears in some rows only: once, few, many, or a class for an expanded clone.

J	size	D	V	DNA	CDR3
TRBJ2-2	-	-	TRBV6-6	TGTGCCAGCAGGACAGAGAACACCGGGGAGCTGTTTTTT	CASRTENTGELFF
TRBJ1-5	-	TRBD1	TRBV4-1	TGCGCCAGCAGCCAACTCCCAGGCGACAGGGTCCATAAGACAGATCAGCCCCAGCATTTT	CASSQLPGDRVHKTDQPQHF
TRBJ1-4	few	TRBD1	TRBV20-1	TGCAGTGCTAGTAGAGGGGACAGCGAAAAACTGTTTTTT	CSASRGDSEKLFF
TRBJ2-3	-	TRBD1	TRBV10-3	TGTGCCATCACCCGGACAGGGCGCACAGATACGCAGTATTTT	CAITRTGRTDTQYF
TRBJ1-2	-	TRBD1	TRBV7-9	TGTGCCAGCAGCCATTTCGGGACAGAGTATGGCTACACCTTC	CASSHFGTEYGYTF
TRBJ2-4	-	TRBD2	TRBV28	TGTGCCAGCAAACAACCGGGGGGACTTCAGTACTTC	CASKQPGGLQYF
TRBJ2-3	-	-	TRBV9	TGTGCCAGCAGCCCTACCTCAGATACGCAGTATTTT	CASSPTSDTQYF
TRBJ1-2	-	-	TRBV7-2	TGTGCCAGCACCTATTACCCAGGGGCTGACTATGGCTACACCTTC	CASTYYPGADYGYTF
TRBJ1-2	-	TRBD1	TRBV11-3	TGTGCCAGCAGCCCGCGACAGGGGAACTATGGCTACACCTTC	CASSPRQGNYGYTF
TRBJ2-7	few	TRBD2	TRBV19	TGTGCCAGTAGTTCTCGGACTAGCGGTACGACCTACGAGCAGTACTTC	CASSSRTSGTTYEQYF
TRBJ2-3	-	-	TRBV5-1	TGCGCCAGTTCTGTTCGGGGGGCCTCAGATACGCAGTATTTT	CASSVRGASDTQYF
TRBJ2-7	-	TRBD1	TRBV2	TGTGCCAGCAGTGAAGACCGGCAGGGGGCCTACGAGCAGTACTTC	CASSEDRQGAYEQYF
TRBJ2-5	-	-	TRBV15	TGTGCCACCAGCAGAGTGGAGACAGCCTACCAAGAGACCCAGTACTTC	CATSRVETAYQETQYF
TRBJ2-7	-	-	TRBV9	TGTGCCAGCAGCGTCTCCGGGACTGGCCCCTACGAGCAGTACTTC	CASSVSGTGPYEQYF
TRBJ1-5	-	TRBD1	TRBV7-8	TGTGCCAGCAGCCGCCGGGACAGCTCCTACAATCAGCCCCAGCATTTT	CASSRRDSSYNQPQHF
TRBJ2-7	-	-	TRBV4-1	TGCGCCAGCAGCCAAACGCAGGGATCCCTCTACGAGCAGTACTTC	CASSQTQGSLYEQYF
TRBJ2-5	-	-	TRBV2	TGTGCCAGCAGTGAACCTTCCGGGATCGAGTACCAAGAGACCCAGTACTTC	CASSEPSGIEYQETQYF
TRBJ2-1	-	TRBD2	TRBV27	TGTGCCAGCAGCCCCGGACTAGCGGGGGGGAATGAGCAGTTCTTC	CASSPGLAGGNEQFF
TRBJ2-7	once	-	TRBV30	TGTGCCTGGAGTCCGCCGGCGGGGCCGCCTTACGAGCAGTACTTC	CAWSPPAGPPYEQYF
TRBJ1-4	-	TRBD1	TRBV19	TGTGCCAGTAGTCTTAGACAGGGGAATGAAAAACTGTTTTTT	CASSLRQGNEKLFF
TRBJ1-6	-	-	TRBV7-9	TGTGCCAGCAGCTTACAGGAGGGAGGTTCACCCCTCCACTTT	CASSLQEGGSPLHF
TRBJ2-6	-	-	TRBV21-1	TGTGCCAGCAGCCCCCGGACAGGGAGGATCTCTTCTGGGGCCAACGTCCTGACTTTC	CASSPRTGRISSGANVLTF
TRBJ1-3	-	-	TRBV7-2	TGTGCCAGCAGCTTATTCGTCGGCGGTTCAAACACCATATATTTT	CASSLFVGGSNTIYF
TRBJ2-2	-	-	TRBV2	TGTGCCAGCAGCATGGAGGGTTACACCGGGGAGCTGTTTTTT	CASSMEGYTGELFF
TRBJ2-1	-	-	TRBV7-2	TGTGCCAGCAGCTTAATTGAAGGGGGCAATGAGCAGTTCTTC	CASSLIEGGNEQFF
TRBJ1-5	few	-	TRBV6-5	TGTGCCAGCAGCTATCAGCCCCAGCATTTT	CASSYQPQHF
TRBJ2-2	-	-	TRBV9	TGTGCCAGCAGCGTGAGGACAGAGAACACCGGGGAGCTGTTTTTT	CASSVRTENTGELFF
TRBJ1-4	-	-	TRBV13	TGTGCCAGCAGCGGGCGAGATTGGGCAACTAATGAAAAACTGTTTTTT	CASSGRDWATNEKLFF
TRBJ1-1	-	-	TRBV10-2	TGCGCCAGCACAGGGATGGTGAACACTGAAGCTTTCTTT	CASTGMVNTEAFF
TRBJ2-3	-	TRBD2	TRBV24-1	TGTGCCACCAGTGGAGGACTAGCGGGGCTCACAGATACGCAGTATTTT	CATSGGLAGLTDTQYF
TRBJ1-6	once	TRBD1	TRBV30	TGTGCCTGGAGTGTCGGAGGGGGCCGATTTTCACCCCTCCACTTT	CAWSVGGGRFSPLHF
TRBJ2-6	-	TRBD2	TRBV19	TGTGCCAGTAGTATATCGGGCGGGGGGGCCTCCGGGGCCAACGTCCTGACTTTC	CASSISGGGASGANVLTF
TRBJ2-3	-	TRBD2	TRBV30	TGTGCCTGGACTAAACTAGCGGGGGGGCCTGTCGGCACAGATACGCAGTATTTT	CAWTKLAGGPVGTDTQYF
TRBJ1-1	-	TRBD1	TRBV5-1	TGCGCCAGCAGCTTGGCCGGACAGGGGTGGACTGAAGCTTTCTTT	CASSLAGQGWTEAFF
TRBJ1-5	-	TRBD1	TRBV6-5	TGTGCCAGCAGTCGCGGACAGGGACACCAGCCCCAGCATTTT	CASSRGQGHQPQHF
TRBJ2-3	-	-	TRBV7-8	TGTGCCAGCAGCCCCTTAGAGTCCGGGGTACTGAAGGTGGGGACAGATACGCAGTATTTT	CASSPLESGVLKVGTDTQYF
TRBJ1-1	once	-	TRBV15	TGTGCCACCAGCAGCCTGACAGAGAACACTGAAGCTTTCTTT	CATSSLTENTEAFF
TRBJ1-6	-	-	TRBV5-4	TGTGCCAGCAGCTTGGGGACAGCGGCGTTCACCTATAATTCACCCCTCCACTTT	CASSLGTAAFTYNSPLHF
TRBJ1-1	-	-	TRBV28	TGTGCCAGCAGTCCCCGTAGAGTGAGGAACACTGAAGCTTTCTTT	CASSPRRVRNTEAFF
TRBJ2-7	-	TRBD1	TRBV29-1	TGCAGCGTTAAAGACAGGGGACGGGGACCCTACGAGCAGTACTTC	CSVKDRGRGPYEQYF
TRBJ2-5	once	-	TRBV18	TGTGCCAGCTCACCGCCCGGAGAGACCCAGTACTTC	CASSPPGETQYF
TRBJ1-2	-	TRBD1	TRBV5-1	TGCGCCAGCAGCGAAGGGACAGGGGGACGGAATGGCTACACCTTC	CASSEGTGGRNGYTF
TRBJ2-3	-	TRBD2	TRBV9	TGTGCCAGCAGCGTAGGGAGCGGGGTGTCAGATACGCAGTATTTT	CASSVGSGVSDTQYF
TRBJ2-7	-	-	TRBV12-3/TRBV12-4	TGTGCCAGCAGTTTTTTAGCAAACGGCGAGCAGTACTTC	CASSFLANGEQYF
TRBJ1-1	-	-	TRBV18	TGTGCCAGCTCTCCCTTGCGGGACGTCGGGCAAGCTTTCTTT	CASSPLRDVGQAFF
TRBJ2-7	-	TRBD1	TRBV19	TGTGCCAGTAGTCCGGGACAGGGCATTTCGGGCGAGCAGTACTTC	CASSPGQGISGEQYF
TRBJ1-6	-	-	TRBV10-3	TGTGCCATTAATGACGGGACTCAGTCACCCCTCCACTTT	CAINDGTQSPLHF
TRBJ1-6	-	TRBD1	TRBV5-4	TGTGCCAGCAGCCCCGTGACAGGGGGTAATTCACCCCTCCACTTT	CASSPVTGGNSPLHF
TRBJ2-1	once	TRBD2	TRBV6-5	TGTGCCAGCAGTTACTTAACTAGCGGGGAGGGTGAGCAGTTCTTC	CASSYLTSGEGEQFF
TRBJ2-7	few	-	TRBV5-4	TGTGCCAGCAGCCCCTATGGGAGCGAGCAGTACTTC	CASSPYGSEQYF
TRBJ1-5	-	-	TRBV6-5	TGTGCCAGCAACTTGGGCCTCAATCAGCCCCAGCATTTT	CASNLGLNQPQHF
TRBJ2-1	-	TRBD1	TRBV6-5	TGTGCCAGCAGTCGACAGGGAGACGAGCAGTTCTTC	CASSRQGDEQFF
TRBJ1-2	-	-	TRBV28	TGTGCCAGCACGGGGTCTCCTAACTATGGCTACACCTTC	CASTGSPNYGYTF
TRBJ2-7	-	-	TRBV30	TGTGCCTGGAGGGCCTATCACAGGTCGTCGGAGCAGTACTTC	CAWRAYHRSSEQYF
TRBJ1-2	-	TRBD1	TRBV19	TGTGCCAGCCGCGAGGGGGCCCGAGCTAACTATGGCTACACCTTC	CASREGARANYGYTF
TRBJ2-7	-	-	TRBV11-2	TGTGCCAGCAGCTTATACGCCGATCGGGGATACGAGCAGTACTTC	CASSLYADRGYEQYF
TRBJ1-2	-	TRBD1	TRBV9	TGTGCCAGCAGCGTAGCACAAGGGGGCCTTAACTATGGCTACACCTTC	CASSVAQGGLNYGYTF
TRBJ1-1	-	-	TRBV5-4	TGTGCCAGCAGGAAAGGGGAAGGCACTGAAGCTTTCTTT	CASRKGEGTEAFF
TRBJ2-7	-	TRBD2	TRBV30	TGTGCCTGGAGCCGACTAGCGGGGGGCTACGAGCAGTACTTC	CAWSRLAGGYEQYF
TRBJ1-1	-	TRBD1	TRBV27	TGTGCCAGCACCCGACAGGGGGGGGACACTGAAGCTTTCTTT	CASTRQGGDTEAFF